A selection of T cell receptor beta chains follows, all from one sample in a study of a mutant IDH1 vaccine in newly diagnosed glioma. Sequenced by immunoSEQ multiplex PCR; TCRdb stores in-frame clones only, minus some. In the table there are around 57,000 clones, about 85% of which are singletons. These receptors are not linked to any known antigen. The sample consisted of PBMCs, taken from a glioma patient whose treatment included an IDH1 peptide vaccine. These receptors were obtained from a man aged 25 to 40 with glioma. The CDR3 runs from the conserved cysteine through the conserved F or W.

v_gene,j_gene,CDR3aa
TRBV11-2,TRBJ1-2,CASSLAGTGSYGYTF
TRBV6-6,TRBJ2-7,CATLTGKYEQYF
TRBV12-5,TRBJ1-1,CASGLAPGGGGEAFF
TRBV29-1,TRBJ2-1,CSVEDLGGWSNEQFF
TRBV11-2,TRBJ1-1,CASSLITKTEAFF
TRBV11-2,TRBJ2-5,CASSPWTSGVEEETQYF
TRBV7-9,TRBJ1-1,CASTSTGDNTEAFF
TRBV7-2,TRBJ1-2,CASRRQEDGYTF
TRBV9,TRBJ2-7,CASSVERGAYEQYF
TRBV15,TRBJ1-5,CATSANSNQPQHF
TRBV6-1,TRBJ2-4,CASQEPGLGLVIQYF
TRBV7-7,TRBJ2-1,CASSLKYGTSGGAYNEQFF
TRBV5-4,TRBJ2-7,CASSYDRGSYEQYF
TRBV5-6,TRBJ2-1,CASSLTSTVNEQFF
TRBV7-9,TRBJ1-1,CASSMGQGSWNTEAFF
TRBV5-1,TRBJ2-1,CASSIQSSYNEQFF
TRBV12-5,TRBJ1-1,CASGLGGAEAFF
TRBV15,TRBJ1-5,CATSRDSVTINQPQHF
TRBV11-2,TRBJ1-6,CASSSQWNSPLHF
TRBV5-1,TRBJ1-2,CASSLNQRANYGYTF
TRBV5-6,TRBJ2-1,CASSLQYNEQFF
TRBV5-1,TRBJ2-4,CASSPPGPKNIQYF
TRBV28,TRBJ2-1,CASSLGGSSYNEQFF
TRBV11-2,TRBJ1-5,CASSPSTGYQPQHF
TRBV7-8,TRBJ1-3,CASSLGAGMGSGNTIYF
TRBV27,TRBJ1-6,CASSPVRTGGGNSPLHF
TRBV19,TRBJ1-1,CASSMIQGRIDEAFF
TRBV19,TRBJ2-5,CASSMSGSQETQYF
TRBV7-9,TRBJ2-1,CASSPYVPEQFF
TRBV28,TRBJ1-2,CASRVTTGTGYTF
TRBV5-1,TRBJ1-3,CASSPPSNTIYF
TRBV14,NA,CASSQALGPSYEQYF
TRBV14,TRBJ1-6,CASSQDTGAYNSPLHF
TRBV9,TRBJ2-1,CASSVGTGTSGRWEQFF
TRBV5-6,TRBJ2-1,CASSSRDRGYNEQFF
TRBV7-9,TRBJ2-1,CASTEGSSYNEQFF